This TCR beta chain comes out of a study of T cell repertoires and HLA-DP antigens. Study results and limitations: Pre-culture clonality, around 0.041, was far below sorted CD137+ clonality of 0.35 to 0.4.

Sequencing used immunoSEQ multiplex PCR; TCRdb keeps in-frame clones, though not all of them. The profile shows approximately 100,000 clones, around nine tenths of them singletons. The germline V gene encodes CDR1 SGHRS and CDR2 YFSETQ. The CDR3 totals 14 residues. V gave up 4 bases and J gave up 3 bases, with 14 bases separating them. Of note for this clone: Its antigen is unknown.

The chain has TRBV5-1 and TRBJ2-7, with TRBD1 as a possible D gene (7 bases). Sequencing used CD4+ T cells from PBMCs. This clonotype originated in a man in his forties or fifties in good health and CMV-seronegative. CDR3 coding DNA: TGCGCCAGCAGCACGGACCAGGGGGGCTACGAGCAGTACTTC. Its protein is CASSTDQGGYEQYF.